This TCR beta chain came from a study of metastatic and nonmetastatic thyroid tumors. At the level of the study: Across blood and tumor or nodule tissue, repertoires from malignant and benign thyroid patients were compared with one another.

TCRdb reprocessed the PCR reads via MiXCR. The sample lists some 35,000 clones, about 27% occurring once. None of the patients had undergone any treatment ahead of thyroid surgery. This clone came up many times. Its antigen is not identified. General study findings and limits: Versus benign nodules, malignant thyroid tumors reportedly had significantly higher TCR beta diversity, in blood and tumor.

V lost 4 bases and J lost 2; bases outside the gene matches: 4. Germline CDR1 and CDR2: KGHSH and LQKENI. This CDR3 is 15 amino acids long. This receptor was taken from a male donor with papillary thyroid cancer or a benign thyroid nodule (not recorded which). Some clones in this sample may be carry-over from other donors' samples. The specimen sequenced was blood. This chain uses TRBV18 with TRBJ1-2; TRBD1 agrees at 10 bases. Here the CDR3 DNA reads TGTGCCAGCTCACAGGGACAGGGGCCCAACTATGGCTACACCTTC. This translates into CASSQGQGPNYGYTF.